This is a list of T cell receptor beta chains from one sample in a study of cytomegalovirus exposure and HLA in healthy donors. Repertoires were generated with immunoSEQ multiplex PCR, while TCRdb's copy carries only in-frame clones and drops some. Of 95,000 to 150,000 clones listed, roughly 87% are singletons. The sequencing sample was made of PBMCs. These receptors came from a woman between 18 and 30 years old in good health and CMV-seronegative. The CDR3 runs from the conserved cysteine through the conserved F or W. A D gene is named only where the DNA matches it firmly. The size field is filled for only some rows; it gives once, few, many or a size class.

J gene | D gene | V gene | clone size | CDR3 DNA | CDR3 protein
TRBJ2-5 | . | TRBV7-2 | . | TGTGCCAGCAGCTTAGCGTTCCAACCGGGGCAAGAGACCCAGTACTTC | CASSLAFQPGQETQYF
TRBJ2-7 | . | TRBV18 | . | TGTGCCAGCTCACCCGCCGGGACAAACAACTACGAGCAGTACTTC | CASSPAGTNNYEQYF
TRBJ2-5 | . | TRBV7-7 | . | TGTGCCAGCAGCTCTGAGGGCCCCCAGTACTTC | CASSSEGPQYF
TRBJ1-2 | . | TRBV5-6 | . | TGTGCCAGCAGAGAAAGACAGCTCCCTTTTAACTATGGCTACACCTTC | CASRERQLPFNYGYTF
TRBJ2-2 | . | TRBV5-4 | . | TGTGCCAGCAGCTTATCCGGGACAAACACCGGGGAGCTGTTTTTT | CASSLSGTNTGELFF
TRBJ2-4 | TRBD2 | TRBV2 | . | TGTGCCAGCGGTAAACTAGCGGACGAAAACATTCAGTACTTC | CASGKLADENIQYF
TRBJ2-7 | . | TRBV28 | few | TGTGCCGCCGCCCGGGAGCCCTACGAGCAGTACTTC | CAAAREPYEQYF
TRBJ1-4 | TRBD1 | TRBV10-3 | . | TGTGCCATCAGTGAGTCGGGGCAGGGGGGCCGATGGGAAAAACTGTTTTTT | CAISESGQGGRWEKLFF
TRBJ1-5 | . | TRBV28 | . | TGTGCCAGCAGTTTAGGGGGGGCAAGACAGCCCCAGCATTTT | CASSLGGARQPQHF
TRBJ1-5 | . | TRBV28 | . | TGTGCCAGCAGTTTGTCTGGACAAAGCAATCAGCCCCAGCATTTT | CASSLSGQSNQPQHF
TRBJ2-7 | . | TRBV28 | . | TGTGCCAGCAGTCTGGCCGGGAACGCCTACGAGCAGTACTTC | CASSLAGNAYEQYF
TRBJ2-5 | . | TRBV5-4 | . | TGTGCCAGCAGCTCCGGACAGCACCAAGAGACCCAGTACTTC | CASSSGQHQETQYF
TRBJ2-7 | . | TRBV27 | . | TGTGCCAGCAGTTTAGCGAATACCTACGAGCAGTACTTC | CASSLANTYEQYF
TRBJ1-2 | . | TRBV27 | . | TGTGCCAGCAGTTTTAAAGCAGGGCATGGCTACACCTTC | CASSFKAGHGYTF
TRBJ2-1 | TRBD2 | TRBV4-2 | . | TGTGCCAGCAGCCCCTCCGGGTGGGAGCGGGAGGGATGGGGTGAGCAGTTCTTC | CASSPSGWEREGWGEQFF
TRBJ1-5 | TRBD1 | TRBV18 | . | TGTGCCAGCTCACCAAGACAGGGGTTTAATCAGCCCCAGCATTTT | CASSPRQGFNQPQHF
TRBJ1-2 | TRBD1 | TRBV9 | . | TGTGCCAGCAGCGGCAGGGACAGGGTGAAGGGCTACACCTTC | CASSGRDRVKGYTF
TRBJ1-1 | . | TRBV6-1 | . | TGTGCCAGCATGGCCCACACTGAAGCTTTCTTT | CASMAHTEAFF
TRBJ1-2 | . | TRBV5-1 | once | TGCGCCAGCAGCTTCGACAGTAACTATGGCTACACCTTC | CASSFDSNYGYTF
TRBJ2-1 | TRBD1 | TRBV30 | once | TGTGCCTGGACCCAGGGGGACCACAATGAGCAGTTCTTC | CAWTQGDHNEQFF